The T cell receptor (beta chain) described here comes from a study of T-cell memory formation after mild COVID-19 (dated by TCRdb to the early 2020s). Regarding the research as a whole: Most TCR sequence clusters were specific to one of the two donors. In a couple of donors, T-cell clones that expanded and contracted after mild COVID-19 were tracked by sequencing TCRalpha and TCRbeta repertoires over time. The cohort was made up of two young adult volunteers, one female and one male, who were previously healthy. Findings and caveats that apply to the study as a whole: The second-wave clones that peaked on day 37 were not confirmed to be SARS-CoV-2 specific. Only two mild cases were covered in the study, and larger cohorts including severe cases with pre-infection samples were considered necessary. Contracting CD4+ clones were located mainly in the CM and EM memory subsets, whereas CD8+ clones were found to be enriched in EMRA. Some responding clones were detected in pre-infection memory, suggesting pre-existing cross-reactive memory T cells joined the SARS-CoV-2 response. From day 15 to 85, contracting clones showed balanced CD4/CD8 phenotypes, whereas a second wave of clones that expanded from day 15 to 37 leaned towards CD4+.

This sample was sequenced with an Illumina NovaSeq 6000. TCRalpha and TCRbeta cDNA libraries were constructed by 5'RACE with constant-segment primers, with sample barcodes and unique molecular identifiers being introduced. RNA was extracted from every sample with Trizol reagent. Library amplification was performed in two PCR steps, and a second sample barcode and Illumina TruSeq adapters were introduced in the second step. Libraries were sequenced on an Illumina NovaSeq with 2 x 150 bp paired-end reads. The source study handled its data this way. Demultiplexing of reads and collapsing into UMI-guided consensus sequences were performed with migec v1.2.7. Using mixcr v2.1.11, UMI consensuses were aligned to TRA and TRB V and J templates and then assembled into clonotypes. Clonotypes were classified as expanded or contracted when called significant by both edgeR and NoisET, with noise models trained on biological replicates. For edgeR calls, the cutoffs were a false discovery rate-adjusted p below 0.01 and a log2 fold-change threshold of 1. As an exploratory analysis of dynamics, max-normalized trajectories of the 1000 most abundant clonotypes were examined with PCA combined with hierarchical clustering. Each responding clone was given a CD4 or CD8 phenotype based on the CD4+ and CD8+ repertoires, which had been sequenced separately. Clones were called with MiXCR by TCRdb after fastp trimmed the public reads at Q25, and only in-frame beta chains were retained. Each entry merges the rows of one CDR3 protein and shows their most common DNA and genes. The V and J calls here are based on TCRdb, not the publication. The sample includes 300,000 to 400,000 distinct CDR3 sequences, with 12% to 15% observed a single time. The ten biggest clones cover 20% to 25% of the sample.

As to this clonotype: Which antigen it targets is not known. Per-nucleotide qualities are absent, and no much larger clonotype sits a single base away.

The CDR3 contains 18 residues, cysteine and phenylalanine counted. CDR3 DNA is the only sequence kept; it has 54 bases, read in frame from the first base. Trimming removed 6 bases from V and 1 base from J; the gene matches leave 7 bases unexplained. According to the germline V gene, CDR1 reads MNHEY and CDR2 reads SVGAGI. PBMCs were isolated by Ficoll-Paque density gradient centrifugation. Material: PBMCs or a T cell subset sorted from them (not recorded which). The rearrangement joined TRBV6-5 to TRBJ2-3, and TRBD2 matches 16 of the central bases. This sequence was found in a man aged 18 to 29 who had mild COVID-19 (a few samples of this study predate the infection). The sample titles of this study are shuffled in the database, so cell type and time point are left out; the donor was told from shared clones. The CDR3 sequence is CASRRGLAGGRGTDTQYF. The DNA sequence follows: TGTGCCAGCAGAAGGGGACTAGCGGGGGGGCGCGGCACAGATACGCAGTATTTT.